This paragraph covers one T cell receptor beta chain sequence. What it binds is unknown. PCR used 60 Vbeta primers and 13 Jbeta primers. Profiling relied on immunoSEQ multiplex PCR, and the TCRdb table lists in-frame clones only, not all of them. The sample yields 85,000 to 130,000 clones, under 80% seen once. These data originate in a study of cytomegalovirus exposure and HLA in healthy donors. Study findings and constraints: An analysis that was carried out later associated approximately 17,000 TCR beta sequences with HLA alleles at 0.05 false discovery rate. Listed as cytomegalovirus-associated were 170 or so TCR beta chains. The likely origin of a cluster of highly shared sequence variants was a sequencing artifact.

V lost 1 base to trimming and J lost 7 bases; unmatched junction nucleotides: 14. CDR1 is SGHTA and CDR2 is FQGNSA in the germline V gene. The CDR3 runs to 18 residues. Healthy donors of bone marrow made up the group. This chain connects TRBV7-2 to TRBJ2-3, with 10 bases aligning to TRBD2. Sequenced input: PBMCs. This TCR was recovered from a woman between 45 and 65 years old in good health and CMV-seropositive. The CDR3 sequence: CASSLVRRQRGGSNTQYF. The CDR3 nucleotides read TGTGCCAGCAGCTTAGTAAGGAGGCAGCGGGGGGGGTCAAATACGCAGTATTTT.